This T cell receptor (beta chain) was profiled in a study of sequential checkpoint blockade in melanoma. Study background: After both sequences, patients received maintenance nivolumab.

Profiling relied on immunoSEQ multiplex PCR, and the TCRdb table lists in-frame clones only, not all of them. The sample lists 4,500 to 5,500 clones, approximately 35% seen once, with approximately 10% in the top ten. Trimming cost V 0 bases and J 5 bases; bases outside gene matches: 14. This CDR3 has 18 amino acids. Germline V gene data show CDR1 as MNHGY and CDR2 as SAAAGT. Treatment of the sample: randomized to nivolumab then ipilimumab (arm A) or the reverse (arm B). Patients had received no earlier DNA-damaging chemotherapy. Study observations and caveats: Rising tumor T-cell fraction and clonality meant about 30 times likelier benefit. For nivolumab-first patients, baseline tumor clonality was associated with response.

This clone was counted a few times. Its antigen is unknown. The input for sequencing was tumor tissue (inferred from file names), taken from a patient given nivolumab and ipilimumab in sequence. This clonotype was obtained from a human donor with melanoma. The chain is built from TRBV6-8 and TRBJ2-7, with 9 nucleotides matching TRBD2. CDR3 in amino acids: CASSYSFLSGTSLDEQYF. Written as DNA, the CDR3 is TGTGCCAGCAGTTACTCGTTTCTGTCGGGGACTAGCCTAGACGAGCAGTACTTC.